This TCR beta chain was profiled in a study of cytomegalovirus exposure and HLA in healthy donors. It was with 60 Vbeta and 13 Jbeta primers that the PCR ran. Libraries were prepared by immunoSEQ multiplex PCR; TCRdb keeps only in-frame clonotypes and omits some of them. Of 150,000 to 200,000 clones listed, around 78% were seen once; the top ten hold approximately 3%. This CDR3 contains 16 residues. Germline V gene lookup returns CDR1 MGHRA and CDR2 YSYEKL. V was pared by 6 bases and J by 1 base, with 4 bases of the junction left unmatched. Whole-study results and caveats: Prior analysis indicated that the majority of TCR beta V segments exhibited productivity approximately 87% or approximately 30% of the time.

About this clone: What it binds is not known.

This chain links TRBV4-1 with TRBJ2-6; 9 positions agree with TRBD1. The sequence was obtained from a woman aged 40 to 50 in good health and CMV-seronegative. Material: PBMCs. CDR3 residues: CASRPGTGSGANVLTF. The CDR3 DNA reads as TGCGCCAGCAGGCCCGGGACAGGGTCTGGGGCCAACGTCCTGACTTTC.